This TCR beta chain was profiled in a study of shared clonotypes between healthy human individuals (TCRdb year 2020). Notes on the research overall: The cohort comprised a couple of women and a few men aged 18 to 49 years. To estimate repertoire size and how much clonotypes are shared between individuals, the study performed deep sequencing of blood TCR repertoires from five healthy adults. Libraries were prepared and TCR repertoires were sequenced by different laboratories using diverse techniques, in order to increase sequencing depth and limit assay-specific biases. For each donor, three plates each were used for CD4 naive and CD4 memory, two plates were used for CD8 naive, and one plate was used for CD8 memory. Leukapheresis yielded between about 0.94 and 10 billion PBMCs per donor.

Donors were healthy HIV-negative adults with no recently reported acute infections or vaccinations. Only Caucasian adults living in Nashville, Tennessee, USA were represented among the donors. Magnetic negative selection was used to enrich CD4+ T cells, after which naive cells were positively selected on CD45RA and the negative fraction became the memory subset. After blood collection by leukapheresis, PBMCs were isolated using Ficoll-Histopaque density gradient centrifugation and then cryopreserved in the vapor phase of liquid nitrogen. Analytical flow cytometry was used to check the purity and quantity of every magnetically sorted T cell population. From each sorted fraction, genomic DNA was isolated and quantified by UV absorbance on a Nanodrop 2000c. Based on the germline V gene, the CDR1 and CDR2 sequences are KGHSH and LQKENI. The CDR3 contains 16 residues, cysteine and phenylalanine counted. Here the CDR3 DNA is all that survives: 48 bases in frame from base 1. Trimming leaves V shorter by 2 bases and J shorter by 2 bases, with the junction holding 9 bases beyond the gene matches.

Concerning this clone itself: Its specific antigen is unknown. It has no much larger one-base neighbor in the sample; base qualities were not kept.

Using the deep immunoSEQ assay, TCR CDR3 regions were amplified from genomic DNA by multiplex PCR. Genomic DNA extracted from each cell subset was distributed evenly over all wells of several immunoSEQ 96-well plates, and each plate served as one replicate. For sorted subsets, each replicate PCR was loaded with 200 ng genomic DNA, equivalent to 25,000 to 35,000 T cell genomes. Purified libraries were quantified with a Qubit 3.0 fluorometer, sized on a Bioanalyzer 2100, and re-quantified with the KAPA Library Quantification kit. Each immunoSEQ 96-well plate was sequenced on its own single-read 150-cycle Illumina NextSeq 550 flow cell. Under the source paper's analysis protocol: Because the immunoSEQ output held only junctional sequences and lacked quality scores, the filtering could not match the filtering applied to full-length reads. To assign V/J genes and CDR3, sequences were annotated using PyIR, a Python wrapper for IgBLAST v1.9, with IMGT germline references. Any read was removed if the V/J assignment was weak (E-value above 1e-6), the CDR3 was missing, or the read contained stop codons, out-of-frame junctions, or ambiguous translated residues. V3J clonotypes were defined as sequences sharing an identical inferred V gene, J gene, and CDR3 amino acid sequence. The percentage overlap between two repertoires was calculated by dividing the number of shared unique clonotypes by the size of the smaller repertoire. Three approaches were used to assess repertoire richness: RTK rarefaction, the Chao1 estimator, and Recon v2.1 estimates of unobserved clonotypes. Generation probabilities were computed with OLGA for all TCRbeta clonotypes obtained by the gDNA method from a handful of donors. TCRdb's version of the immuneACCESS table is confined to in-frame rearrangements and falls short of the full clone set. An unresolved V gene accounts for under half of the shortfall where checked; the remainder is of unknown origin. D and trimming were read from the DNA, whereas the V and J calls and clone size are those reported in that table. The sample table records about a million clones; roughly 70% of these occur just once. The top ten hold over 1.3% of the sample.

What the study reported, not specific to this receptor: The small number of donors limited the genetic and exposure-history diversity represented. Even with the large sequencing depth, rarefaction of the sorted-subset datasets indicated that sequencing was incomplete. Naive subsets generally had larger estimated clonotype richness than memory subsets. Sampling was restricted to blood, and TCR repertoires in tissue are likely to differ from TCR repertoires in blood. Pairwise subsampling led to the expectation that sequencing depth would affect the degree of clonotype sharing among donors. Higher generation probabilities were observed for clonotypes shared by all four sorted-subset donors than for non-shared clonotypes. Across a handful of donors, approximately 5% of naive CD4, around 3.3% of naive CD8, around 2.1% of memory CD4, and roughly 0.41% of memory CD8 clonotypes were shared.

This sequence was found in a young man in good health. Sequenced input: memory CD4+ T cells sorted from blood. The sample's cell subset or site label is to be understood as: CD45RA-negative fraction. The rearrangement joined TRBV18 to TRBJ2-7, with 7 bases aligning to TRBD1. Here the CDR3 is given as CASSPYAKGATYEQYF. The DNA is TGTGCCAGCTCACCATATGCGAAGGGGGCTACCTACGAGCAGTACTTC.